The sequence of this TCR beta chain was determined in a study of T cell responses to AZD1222 COVID-19 vaccine. Study context: It was second doses at about 4 or about 12 weeks that were pooled. Findings and caveats of the study: Regions 160-218 and 743-854 held dominance among vaccine-associated CD4 TCRs, which spanned spike. Spike-specific TCRs gained breadth and depth after people received two AZD1222 doses. Clonal diversity may have been underestimated in mostly white British donors.

Germline V gives CDR1 LGHNA, CDR2 YSLEER. The CDR3 runs 15 residues. V was clipped by 0 bases and J by 0 bases, with 6 bases between them. This clone was counted at least ten times. The antigen remains unidentified. Sequenced by immunoSEQ multiplex PCR; TCRdb stores in-frame clones only, minus some. The sample has about 180,000 clones; about 90% are singletons. J is TRBJ1-3 and V is TRBV4-3; D gene unclear. The TCR was taken from an adult in good health. Sequences were derived from peripheral blood, sampled on day 0 of AZD1222 vaccination. The CDR3 is CASSQDWGSGNTIYF. As DNA, the CDR3 is TGCGCCAGCAGCCAAGATTGGGGCTCTGGAAACACCATATATTTT.